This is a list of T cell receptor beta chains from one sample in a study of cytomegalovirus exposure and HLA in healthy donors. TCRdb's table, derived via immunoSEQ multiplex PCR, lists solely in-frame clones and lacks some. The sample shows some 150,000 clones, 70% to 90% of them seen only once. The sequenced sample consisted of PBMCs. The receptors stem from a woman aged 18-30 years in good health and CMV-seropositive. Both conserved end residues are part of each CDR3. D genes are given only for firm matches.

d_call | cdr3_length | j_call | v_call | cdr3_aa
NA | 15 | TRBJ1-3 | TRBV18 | CASSPPGGRGNTIYF
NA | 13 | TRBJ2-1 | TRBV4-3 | CASSQVYHNEQFF
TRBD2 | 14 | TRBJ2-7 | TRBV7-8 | CASSPTSGRDEQYF
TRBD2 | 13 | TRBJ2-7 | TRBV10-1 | CASSELRGGEQYF
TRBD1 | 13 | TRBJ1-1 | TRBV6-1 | CASRATGDTEAFF
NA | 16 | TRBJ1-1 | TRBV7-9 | CASSLGTLRGITEAFF
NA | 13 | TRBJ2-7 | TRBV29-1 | CSVTLDYIYEQYF
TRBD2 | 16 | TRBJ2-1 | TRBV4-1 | CASSQATSGRIDEQFF
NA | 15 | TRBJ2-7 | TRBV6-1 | CASSVGRPGDYEQYF
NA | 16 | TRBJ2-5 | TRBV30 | CACHPKLEENQETQYF
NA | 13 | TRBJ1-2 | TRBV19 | CASSIRVQGGYTF
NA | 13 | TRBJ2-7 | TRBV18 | CASRQGSSYEQYF
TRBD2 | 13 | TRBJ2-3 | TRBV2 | CASSEGSGTSQYF
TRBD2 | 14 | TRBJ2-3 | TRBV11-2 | CASSLGREVDTQYF
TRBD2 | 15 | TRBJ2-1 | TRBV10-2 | CASSSTSGSYNEQFF
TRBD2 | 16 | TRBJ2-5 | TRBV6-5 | CASSYSGTSGSETQYF
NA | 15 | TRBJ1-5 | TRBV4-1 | CASSRGGVSNQPQHF
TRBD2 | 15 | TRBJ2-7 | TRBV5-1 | CASSLGLASSYEQYF
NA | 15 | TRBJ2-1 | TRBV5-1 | CASSLGQAAYNEQFF
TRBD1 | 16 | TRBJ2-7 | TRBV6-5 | CASSYDGVTGGYEQYF
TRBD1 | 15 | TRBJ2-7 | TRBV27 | CASSRETGFTHEQYF
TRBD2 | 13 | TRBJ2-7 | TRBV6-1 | CASSERGGYEQYF
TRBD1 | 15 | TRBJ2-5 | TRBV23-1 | CASSQTRTGQETQYF
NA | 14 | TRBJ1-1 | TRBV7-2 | CASSFIVVNTEAFF
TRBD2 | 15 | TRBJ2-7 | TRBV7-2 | CASSPRTSVSYEQYF
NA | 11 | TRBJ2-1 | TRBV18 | CASSLLREQFF
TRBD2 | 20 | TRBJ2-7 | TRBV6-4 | CASSDSETSGRPTPSYEQYF
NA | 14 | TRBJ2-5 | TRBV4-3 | CASSQALISETQYF
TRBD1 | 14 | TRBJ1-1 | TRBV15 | CATSEYRDSHEAFF
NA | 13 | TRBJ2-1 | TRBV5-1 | CASSLAQRNEQFF
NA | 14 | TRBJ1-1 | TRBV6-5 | CASRSGSSGTEAFF
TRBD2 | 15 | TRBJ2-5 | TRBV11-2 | CASSSGLADQETQYF
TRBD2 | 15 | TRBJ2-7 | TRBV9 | CASSAVASGAYEQYF
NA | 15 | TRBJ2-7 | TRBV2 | CASSRPAGLLYEQYF
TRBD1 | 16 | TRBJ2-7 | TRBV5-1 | CASSPGDRTGAYEQYF
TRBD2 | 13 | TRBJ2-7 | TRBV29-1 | CSVGLAGGYEQYF
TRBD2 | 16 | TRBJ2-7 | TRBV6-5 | CASSYATSGSWNEQYF
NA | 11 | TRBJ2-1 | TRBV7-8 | CASRLNNEQFF
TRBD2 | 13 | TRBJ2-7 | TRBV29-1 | CSVETSGSYEQYF
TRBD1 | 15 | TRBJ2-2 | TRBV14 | CASSQGYTGGGELFF